One sample yielded the 5 T cell receptor beta chains listed below, sequenced in a study of T cells in Graves' hyperthyroidism and ophthalmopathy. Amplified regions were TCR beta CDR3 sequences from RNA transcripts. In the first-round RT-PCR of the TCR CDR3, the HTBI primer set was used. Each CDR3 protein is one row after TCRdb ran MiXCR on the multiplex PCR reads. The sample has some 580,000 distinct CDR3 sequences, roughly 16% seen once. The sequencing input was blood. The receptors come from a woman aged 35 to 49 with Graves' ophthalmopathy.

The chain combines TRBV7-2 with TRBJ2-4; D is perhaps TRBD1 or TRBD2 (5 bases each). Per germline, CDR1 SGHTA and CDR2 FQGNSA. The CDR3 extends over 13 amino acids. V dropped 6 bases and J dropped 9 bases, with 15 bases sitting between them. The chain's CDR3 is CASSRGVESIQYF. The CDR3 DNA sequence: TGTGCCAGCAGTCGAGGGGTGGAGAGCATTCAGTACTTC.

There are many counts of this clonotype. The chain couples TRBV19 to TRBJ2-3; D not resolved. The germline CDR1 and CDR2 sequences are LNHDA and SQIVND (reference sequence). V was clipped by 1 base and J by 2 bases, with 7 bases between them. This CDR3 has 14 residues. The CDR3 loop reads CASSIGRNTDTQYF. CDR3 bases: TGTGCCAGTAGTATAGGACGGAACACAGATACGCAGTATTTT.

The table lists this clonotype with a few counts. The J gene is TRBJ1-2, the V gene TRBV6-5; D gene ambiguous. The CDR3 spans 11 residues. Trimming took off 4 bases at V and 6 bases at J, with 6 bases between the two ends. Germline V lookup: CDR1 MNHEY, CDR2 SVGAGI. CDR3 amino acids: CASSSTHGYTF. As DNA, the CDR3 is TGTGCCAGCAGTTCGACCCATGGCTACACCTTC.

This clonotype came up a few times. V usage is TRBV18 and J usage is TRBJ2-7, with D possibly matching TRBD1 (6 bases). The CDR3 has 14 amino acids. Germline CDR1 is KGHSH and CDR2 is LQKENI. V gave up 6 bases and J gave up 2 bases, with 14 bases separating them. CDR3 in amino acids: CASSQSDRTYEQYF. CDR3 bases: TGTGCCAGCTCTCAGTCGGACAGAACCTACGAGCAGTACTTC.

This chain joins TRBV6-2 or TRBV6-3 and TRBJ2-3; D could derive from TRBD1 or TRBD2 (6 bases each). Per germline, CDR1 MNHEY and CDR2 SVGEGT. The CDR3 contains 14 residues. V lost 2 bases and J 4 bases, leaving 10 bases between the germline ends. The CDR3 DNA follows: TGTGCCAGCAGTTACGAGGGGGAGGCAGATACGCAGTATTTT. Translation: CASSYEGEADTQYF.